This TCR beta chain was retrieved from a study of T-cell memory formation after mild COVID-19. As for the study in general: Clustering of TCRs was largely donor specific. Study-wide results and limits: The appearance of some responding clones in pre-infection memory suggested that cross-reactive memory joined. There was a balanced CD4/CD8 profile in clones contracting day 15 to 85, and later expanders leaned CD4+.

Losses at the gene ends were 4 bases for V and 3 bases for J; bases not matched to a gene: 5. The CDR3 runs to 15 residues. TCRdb independently ran MiXCR on the 5' RACE reads; one entry per CDR3 protein. The sample consists of roughly 300,000 distinct CDR3 sequences, around 15% of them appearing once. In its sample, this clonotype was seen a few times. Its specificity is unknown. This receptor was taken from a man aged 18 to 30 who had mild COVID-19 (a few samples of this study predate the infection). Cell type and time point are not known. Sequenced input: PBMCs or a T cell subset sorted from them (not recorded which). This chain links TRBV12-3 or TRBV12-4 with TRBJ2-3; 9 bases match TRBD2. CDR3 sequence: CASSSGTSRTDTQYF. CDR3 coding DNA: TGTGCCAGCAGTTCCGGGACTAGCCGTACAGATACGCAGTATTTT.